Following are 12 T cell receptor beta chains from one sample sequenced in a study of cytomegalovirus exposure and HLA in healthy donors. PCR amplification relied on 60 Vbeta primers (plus 13 Jbeta primers). Libraries were prepared by immunoSEQ multiplex PCR; TCRdb keeps only in-frame clonotypes and omits some of them. The sample gives under 200,000 clones, about three quarters of which show up once; around 5.7% is in the top ten. Sequenced: PBMCs. These receptor sequences come from a man aged 35 to 55 in good health and CMV-seronegative.

The genes are TRBV6-5 and TRBJ1-4, with D hard to call. This CDR3 spans 16 amino acids. Germline values: CDR1 MNHEY, CDR2 SVGAGI. V gave up 0 bases and J gave up 3 bases, with 11 bases separating them. The CDR3 spells CASSYSGITANEKLFF. In nucleotides, the CDR3 is TGTGCCAGCAGTTACTCTGGAATTACAGCTAATGAAAAACTGTTTTTT.

The rearrangement uses TRBV7-6 and TRBJ2-3; TRBD2 is a possible D gene (5 bases). Between the trimmed V and J ends, which lost 10 bases and 1 base, there was a span of 18 bases. This CDR3 region has 15 residues. The germline gives CDR1 SGHVS, CDR2 FNYEAQ. CDR3 in DNA: TGTGCCACCGCAGCGGAAGTTATCCGCACAGATACGCAGTATTTT. Encoded protein: CATAAEVIRTDTQYF. Supplemented by reference TRBV7-6 and TRBJ2-3, the full variable domain reads GAGVSQSPRYKVTKRGQDVALRCDPISGHVSLYWYRQALGQGPEFLTYFNYEAQQDKSGLPNDRFSAERPEGSISTLTIQRTEQRDSAMYRCATAAEVIRTDTQYFGPGTRLTVL.

This chain connects TRBV27 to TRBJ2-5, with 7 bases that match TRBD1. The CDR3 runs 13 residues. Looked up from germline, CDR1 is MNHEY and CDR2 is SMNVEV (reference sequence). Trimming removed 1 base from V and 4 bases from J; junction bases left unmatched: 0. CDR3 DNA: TGTGCCAGCAGTTTATACAGGGGAGAGACCCAGTACTTC. Translation gives CASSLYRGETQYF.

CDR3: CASSLQGAGDQETQYF. For the CDR3, the DNA is TGCGCCAGCAGTTTACAGGGCGCGGGGGACCAAGAGACCCAGTACTTC. The rearrangement uses TRBV5-1 and TRBJ2-5; D may be TRBD2 (7 bases). V was cut by 5 bases and J by 0 bases, with 17 bases left in between. There are 16 residues in the CDR3. Germline V gives CDR1 SGHRS, CDR2 YFSETQ.

The rearrangement uses TRBV5-1 and TRBJ1-2; D may be TRBD1 (5 bases). The CDR3 spans 12 residues. Germline lookup yields CDR1 SGHRS and CDR2 YFSETQ. Trimming took off 7 bases at V and 6 bases at J, with 13 bases between the two ends. This CDR3 reads CASALGGDGYTF. CDR3 DNA sequence: TGCGCCAGCGCCCTCGGGGGGGATGGCTACACCTTC.

This clone was seen a few times. The chain recombines TRBV6-5 with TRBJ1-2, with 7 bases aligning to TRBD1. The CDR3 is 13 residues long. The J segment lost 2 bases and the V segment lost 6 bases, leaving 3 bases of the junction unmatched. Per germline, CDR1 MNHEY and CDR2 SVGAGI. The CDR3 DNA follows: TGTGCCAGCAGCCTGGGACAGAACTATGGCTACACCTTC. Its protein product is CASSLGQNYGYTF.

A single count supports this clone. The J gene is TRBJ1-2, the V gene TRBV6-6, with a weak D call TRBD1 (5 bases). The V and J ends lost 2 bases and 5 bases respectively, with 12 bases between them. The CDR3 extends over 14 amino acids. Germline assignment: CDR1 MNHNY and CDR2 SVGAGI (reference sequence). CDR3 sequence (DNA): TGTGCCAGCAGTTACCAGGGCGGGGAATATGGCTACACCTTC. Translating it yields CASSYQGGEYGYTF.

This clone was picked up one time. The chain carries TRBV15 and TRBJ1-5; D might be TRBD1 (5 bases). From germline, CDR1 is LNHNV and CDR2 YYDKDF (reference sequence). The CDR3 runs 18 residues. V lost 0 bases and J lost 4, with 19 bases in between. CDR3 sequence: CATSRDLAGRERNQPQHF. CDR3 coding DNA: TGTGCCACCAGCAGAGATTTGGCAGGGCGGGAAAGAAATCAGCCCCAGCATTTT. The variable domain in full, completed from reference TRBV15 and TRBJ1-5, reads DAMVIQNPRYQVTQFGKPVTLSCSQTLNHNVMYWYQQKSSQAPKLLFHYYDKDFNNEADTPDNFQSRRPNTSFCFLDIRSPGLGDTAMYLCATSRDLAGRERNQPQHFGDGTRLSIL.

CDR3 bases: TGTGCCAGCTCGCCGGGACAGGGGGGGACCTATAGCAATCAGCCCCAGCATTTT. It is translated as CASSPGQGGTYSNQPQHF. The chain joins TRBV18 to TRBJ1-5; TRBD1 matches 11 bases. CDR3 length equals 18 residues. J lost 0 bases, V lost 6 bases, and 10 bases had no gene match. CDR1 is KGHSH, CDR2 LQKENI, per germline.

The chain combines TRBV14 with TRBJ1-2; D might be TRBD1 (6 bases). Germline V CDR1 and CDR2: SGHDN, FVKESK. Trimming removed 5 bases from V and 3 bases from J, with 10 bases in between. CDR3 length: 13 amino acids. The CDR3 spells CASSDQGYYGYTF. CDR3 in DNA: TGTGCCAGCAGCGACCAGGGGTACTATGGCTACACCTTC.

The V call is TRBV6-6, the J call TRBJ1-2; 7 positions match TRBD1. CDR3 length: 15 amino acids. The J segment lost 0 bases and the V segment lost 5 bases, leaving 6 bases of the junction unmatched. Looked up from germline, CDR1 is MNHNY and CDR2 is SVGAGI (reference sequence). CDR3 nucleotide sequence: TGTGCCAGCAGTCCCGACAGGGCAACTAACTATGGCTACACCTTC. Its translation: CASSPDRATNYGYTF.

The CDR3 loop reads CASRPGQLGQPQHF. CDR3 nucleotides: TGTGCCAGCAGGCCGGGACAGTTGGGACAGCCCCAGCATTTT. The V call is TRBV7-2, the J call TRBJ1-5; 7 bases match TRBD1. Germline loops: CDR1 SGHTA, CDR2 FQGNSA. The J segment lost 7 bases and the V segment lost 6 bases, leaving 9 bases of the junction unmatched. There are 14 residues in the CDR3.